Listed below are T cell receptor beta chains from one sample, sequenced in a study of blood T cell repertoires in COVID-19. Assay used: immunoSEQ multiplex PCR; TCRdb lists only in-frame clones, some missing. This sample has 150,000 to 200,000 clones, with about 80% found just once. The sequencing input was PBMCs or T cells enriched from blood (not recorded which). Receptor source: a man aged 55 to 70 who had been exposed to COVID-19. Each CDR3 is given with its conserved first and last residue. Each record gives: V gene, D gene, J gene, clone size, CDR3 protein, CDR3 DNA. The D gene is left open where the match is weak. The size field is filled for only some rows; it gives once, few, many or a size class.

V gene: TRBV21-1
D gene: NA
J gene: TRBJ2-7
clone size: NA
CDR3 protein: CASRRTSGSSYEQYF
CDR3 DNA: TGTGCCAGCAGGCGAACTAGCGGTAGCTCCTACGAGCAGTACTTC

V gene: TRBV29-1
D gene: TRBD2
J gene: TRBJ2-4
clone size: NA
CDR3 protein: CSVLVGGDIQYF
CDR3 DNA: TGCAGCGTTTTAGTGGGAGGGGACATTCAGTACTTC

V gene: TRBV19
D gene: TRBD1
J gene: TRBJ2-7
clone size: NA
CDR3 protein: CASGERQGSEQYF
CDR3 DNA: TGTGCCAGTGGCGAAAGACAGGGCAGCGAGCAGTACTTC

V gene: TRBV5-1
D gene: TRBD1
J gene: TRBJ1-4
clone size: NA
CDR3 protein: CASSFGGGLDEKLFF
CDR3 DNA: TGCGCCAGCAGCTTTGGAGGGGGCTTGGATGAAAAACTGTTTTTT

V gene: TRBV18
D gene: NA
J gene: TRBJ2-1
clone size: NA
CDR3 protein: CASSPGNRGFSYNEQFF
CDR3 DNA: TGTGCCAGCTCACCCGGGAACAGAGGTTTTTCCTACAATGAGCAGTTCTTC

V gene: TRBV18
D gene: TRBD1
J gene: TRBJ1-2
clone size: NA
CDR3 protein: CASSPGQGPNYGYTF
CDR3 DNA: TGTGCCAGCTCCCCCGGACAGGGGCCTAACTATGGCTACACCTTC

V gene: TRBV12-3/TRBV12-4
D gene: TRBD1
J gene: TRBJ1-2
clone size: NA
CDR3 protein: CASSPDRGYGYTF
CDR3 DNA: TGTGCCAGCAGCCCGGACAGGGGGTATGGCTACACCTTC

V gene: TRBV12-3/TRBV12-4
D gene: NA
J gene: TRBJ2-7
clone size: few
CDR3 protein: CASSFEGYEQYF
CDR3 DNA: TGTGCCAGCAGTTTCGAGGGCTACGAGCAGTACTTC

V gene: TRBV7-2
D gene: NA
J gene: TRBJ1-5
clone size: NA
CDR3 protein: CASSPARAAQPQHF
CDR3 DNA: TGTGCCAGCAGCCCAGCCAGGGCGGCTCAGCCCCAGCATTTT

V gene: TRBV13
D gene: NA
J gene: TRBJ2-5
clone size: many
CDR3 protein: CASSPGQEETQYF
CDR3 DNA: TGTGCCAGCAGCCCGGGACAAGAAGAGACCCAGTACTTC

V gene: TRBV29-1
D gene: NA
J gene: TRBJ2-5
clone size: NA
CDR3 protein: CSVSGRATQETQYF
CDR3 DNA: TGCAGCGTTTCCGGCAGGGCCACACAAGAGACCCAGTACTTC

V gene: TRBV3-1/TRBV3-2
D gene: TRBD1
J gene: TRBJ2-7
clone size: NA
CDR3 protein: CASSLSDRGNYEQYF
CDR3 DNA: TGTGCCAGCAGCCTGTCTGACAGGGGGAACTACGAGCAGTACTTC